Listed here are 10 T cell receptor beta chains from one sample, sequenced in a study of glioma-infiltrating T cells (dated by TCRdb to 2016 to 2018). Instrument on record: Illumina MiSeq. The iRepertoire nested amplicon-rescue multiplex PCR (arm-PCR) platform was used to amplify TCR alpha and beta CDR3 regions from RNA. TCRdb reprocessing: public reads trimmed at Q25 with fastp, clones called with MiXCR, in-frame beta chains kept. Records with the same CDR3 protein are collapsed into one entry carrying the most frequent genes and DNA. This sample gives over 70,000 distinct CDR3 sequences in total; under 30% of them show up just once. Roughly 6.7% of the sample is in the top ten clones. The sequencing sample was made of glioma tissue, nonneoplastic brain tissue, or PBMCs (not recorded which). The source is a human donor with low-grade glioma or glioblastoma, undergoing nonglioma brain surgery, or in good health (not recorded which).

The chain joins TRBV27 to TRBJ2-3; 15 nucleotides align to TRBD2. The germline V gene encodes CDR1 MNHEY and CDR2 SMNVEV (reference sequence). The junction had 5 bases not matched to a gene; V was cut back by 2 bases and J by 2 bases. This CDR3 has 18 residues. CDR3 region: CASSLPGLAGGPTDTQYF. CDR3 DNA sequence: TGTGCCAGCAGTTTACCTGGACTAGCGGGGGGGCCCACAGATACGCAGTATTTT.

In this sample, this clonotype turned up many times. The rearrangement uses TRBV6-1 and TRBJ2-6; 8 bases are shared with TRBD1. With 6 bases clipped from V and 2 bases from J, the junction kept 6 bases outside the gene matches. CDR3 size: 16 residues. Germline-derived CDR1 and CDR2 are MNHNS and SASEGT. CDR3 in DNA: TGTGCCAGCAGGGTCCAGGGGGCTACTGGGGCCAACGTCCTGACTTTC. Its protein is CASRVQGATGANVLTF.

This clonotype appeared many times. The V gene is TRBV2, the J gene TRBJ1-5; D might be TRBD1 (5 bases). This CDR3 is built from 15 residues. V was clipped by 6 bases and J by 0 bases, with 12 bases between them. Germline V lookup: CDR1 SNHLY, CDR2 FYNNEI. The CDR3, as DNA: TGTGCCAGCAGGAGGACAAGAAATAGCAATCAGCCCCAGCATTTT. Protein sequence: CASRRTRNSNQPQHF.

CDR3 loop: CASSVGTGALTLYEQYF. For the CDR3, the DNA is TGTGCCAGCAGCGTCGGGACAGGCGCCTTGACGCTCTACGAGCAGTACTTC. V usage is TRBV7-9 and J usage is TRBJ2-7, with 8 bases aligning to TRBD1. Germline CDR1 is SEHNR and CDR2 is FQNEAQ (reference sequence). CDR3 length equals 17 residues. Trimming took 5 bases from V and 3 from J; bases not matched to a gene: 15.

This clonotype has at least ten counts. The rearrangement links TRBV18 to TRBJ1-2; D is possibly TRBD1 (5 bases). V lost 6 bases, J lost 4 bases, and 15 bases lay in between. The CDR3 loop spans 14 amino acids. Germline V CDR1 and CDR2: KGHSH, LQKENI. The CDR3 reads CASSTRQSFYGYTF. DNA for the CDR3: TGTGCCAGCTCTACCAGACAGTCCTTCTATGGCTACACCTTC.

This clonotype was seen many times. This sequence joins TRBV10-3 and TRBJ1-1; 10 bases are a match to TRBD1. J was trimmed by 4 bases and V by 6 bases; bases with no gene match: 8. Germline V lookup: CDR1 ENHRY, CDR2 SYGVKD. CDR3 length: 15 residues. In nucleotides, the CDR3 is TGTGCCATCAGGGGGGGACAGGGGACCGGCACTGAAGCTTTCTTT. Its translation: CAIRGGQGTGTEAFF.

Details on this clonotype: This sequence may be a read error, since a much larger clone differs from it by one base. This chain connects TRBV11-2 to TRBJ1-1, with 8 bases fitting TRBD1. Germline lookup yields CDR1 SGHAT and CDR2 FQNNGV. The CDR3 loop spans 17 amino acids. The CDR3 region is CVSSQRGTGGPNTEAFF. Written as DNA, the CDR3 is TGTGTCAGCAGCCAGAGGGGGACAGGAGGACCCAACACTGAAGCTTTCTTT.

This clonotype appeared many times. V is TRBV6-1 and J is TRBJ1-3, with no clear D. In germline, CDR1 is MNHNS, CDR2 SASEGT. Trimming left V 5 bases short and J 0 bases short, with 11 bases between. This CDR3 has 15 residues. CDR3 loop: CASSSAGSSGNTIYF. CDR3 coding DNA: TGTGCCAGCAGTTCTGCAGGCTCCTCTGGAAACACCATATATTTT.

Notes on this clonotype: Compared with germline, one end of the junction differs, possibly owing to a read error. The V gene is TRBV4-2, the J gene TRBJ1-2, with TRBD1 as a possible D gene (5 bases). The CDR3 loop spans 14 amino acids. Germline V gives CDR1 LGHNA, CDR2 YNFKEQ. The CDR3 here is CASRQEPGNYGYTF. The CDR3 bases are TGTGCCAGCAGACAAGAACCAGGGAACTATGGCTACACCTTC.

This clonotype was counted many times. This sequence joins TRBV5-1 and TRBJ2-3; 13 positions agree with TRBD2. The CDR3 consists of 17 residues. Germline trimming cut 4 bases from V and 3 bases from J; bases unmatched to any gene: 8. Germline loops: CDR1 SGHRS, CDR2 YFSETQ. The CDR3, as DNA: TGCGCCAGCAGCGCCCTACTAGCGGGAGGGCCAACAGATACGCAGTATTTT. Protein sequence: CASSALLAGGPTDTQYF.